Listed here is a single TCR beta chain. The antigen is not known. Method: immunoSEQ multiplex PCR; TCRdb's copy keeps in-frame clones and lacks some. The profile covers fewer than 300,000 clones, with over 75% appearing a single time and approximately 0.9% taken by the ten largest. The donors were members of the validation cohort comprising over 90 subjects, separate from the roughly 700-subject first cohort. The sample comes from a study of cytomegalovirus exposure and HLA in healthy donors. The study's findings and limits: It was 150 to 200 TCR beta chains that were listed as cytomegalovirus-associated. According to reports, the classifier identified cytomegalovirus status with high specificity and sensitivity.

V lost 7 bases to trimming and J lost 13 bases, with 12 bases between them. CDR1 SGHRS and CDR2 YFSETQ come from the germline V gene. The CDR3 spans 10 residues. The J gene is TRBJ2-1, the V gene TRBV5-1; a possible D gene is TRBD2 (6 bases). Sequencing was done on a sample of PBMCs. This receptor was taken from a woman younger than 30 in good health and CMV-seronegative. The CDR3 is CASGGAVQFF. As DNA, the CDR3 is TGCGCCAGCGGCGGGGCTGTTCAGTTCTTC.